These 32 T cell receptor beta chains were sequenced from one sample in a study of lymphopenia after photon versus proton radiotherapy. The table came from immunoSEQ multiplex PCR; TCRdb's copy has only in-frame clones and leaves some out. The table includes about 68,000 clones, approximately 91% detected once. This specimen was peripheral blood, taken from a patient treated with photon-based radiotherapy. The receptors were gathered from a woman between 65 and 79 years old with pancreatic cancer.

This clone was found a few times. The rearrangement joins TRBV7-8 to TRBJ1-2, with a tentative D call TRBD1 (5 bases). CDR3 size: 14 residues. Deletions cut 4 bases from V and 8 bases from J, with 17 bases between. The V gene's germline CDR1 is SGHVS and CDR2 FQNEAQ. CDR3 nucleotides: TGTGCCAGCAGCTCACGGACGGGGCCTCAAGGCTACACCTTC. Translating it yields CASSSRTGPQGYTF.

This chain joins TRBV14 and TRBJ2-3; D remains ambiguous. V gave up 3 bases and J gave up 2 bases, with 6 bases separating them. CDR1 and CDR2 (germline): SGHDN, FVKESK. The CDR3 totals 13 residues. In nucleotides, the CDR3 is TGTGCCAGCAGCCAGAGGTACACAGATACGCAGTATTTT. It specifies CASSQRYTDTQYF. Based on the CDR3 plus reference TRBV14 and TRBJ2-3, the full variable domain is EAGVTQFPSHSVIEKGQTVTLRCDPISGHDNLYWYRRVMGKEIKFLLHFVKESKQDESGMPNNRFLAERTGGTYSTLKVQPAELEDSGVYFCASSQRYTDTQYFGPGTRLTVL.

The V gene is TRBV7-9, the J gene TRBJ2-7, with 7 bases matching TRBD1. The CDR3 contains 13 residues. In germline, CDR1 is SEHNR, CDR2 FQNEAQ (reference sequence). J lost 3 bases, V lost 5 bases, and 4 bases had no gene match. This CDR3 is CASSRDRDYEQYF. The CDR3 nucleotides read TGTGCCAGCAGCCGAGACAGGGACTACGAGCAGTACTTC. The complete variable domain, with remaining parts taken from reference TRBV7-9 and TRBJ2-7, reads DTGVSQNPRHKITKRGQNVTFRCDPISEHNRLYWYRQTLGQGPEFLTYFQNEAQLEKSRLLSDRFSAERPKGSFSTLEIQRTEQGDSAMYLCASSRDRDYEQYFGPGTRLTVT.

The rearrangement uses TRBV7-8 and TRBJ2-7; 8 positions match TRBD1. The germline gives CDR1 SGHVS, CDR2 FQNEAQ. V lost 2 bases, J lost 4 bases, and 1 base stayed unmatched. The length of the CDR3 is 13 residues. As DNA, the CDR3 is TGTGCCAGCAGCTTACAGGGGGCGTACGAGCAGTACTTC. Protein sequence: CASSLQGAYEQYF.

The rearrangement uses TRBV18 and TRBJ2-7; D perhaps matches TRBD1 (5 bases). Germline CDR1 reads KGHSH; CDR2 reads LQKENI. V lost 3 bases and J 5 bases, leaving 11 bases between the germline ends. The CDR3 has 13 residues. The CDR3 is CASSPVREDEQYF. In DNA, the CDR3 is TGTGCCAGCTCACCGGTCAGGGAAGACGAGCAGTACTTC.

V gene TRBV4-2 combines with J gene TRBJ2-3; 9 bases are shared with TRBD1. With 2 bases clipped from V and 1 base from J, the junction kept 1 base outside the gene matches. Germline CDR1 LGHNA, CDR2 YNFKEQ. This CDR3 spans 15 amino acids. The CDR3 DNA is TGTGCCAGCAGCCAACGGGACAGGGGCACAGATACGCAGTATTTT. Its protein product is CASSQRDRGTDTQYF.

This clone has just one count. CDR3 amino acids: CASSLTSSLFNEQFF. DNA for the CDR3: TGTGCCAGCAGTTTGACTAGTTCGCTTTTTAATGAGCAGTTCTTC. This chain joins TRBV6-5 and TRBJ2-1; D is perhaps TRBD2 (6 bases). The CDR3 loop spans 15 amino acids. With 4 bases removed from V and 7 bases from J, the gap between germline ends came to 17 bases. Per germline, CDR1 MNHEY and CDR2 SVGAGI.

The V call is TRBV28, the J call TRBJ2-5; D uncertain. The V gene's germline CDR1 is MDHEN and CDR2 SYDVKM. V lost 3 bases, J lost 6 bases, and 8 bases lay in between. The CDR3 sequence is 12 residues long. The CDR3 sequence: CASSFPTQTQYF. The CDR3 DNA reads TGTGCCAGCAGTTTCCCCACCCAGACCCAGTACTTC.

This clone was detected once. The V and J genes are TRBV14 and TRBJ2-7; 7 bases match TRBD2. Trimming cost V 3 bases and J 3 bases; bases outside gene matches: 8. From germline, CDR1 is SGHDN and CDR2 FVKESK. This CDR3 spans 15 amino acids. The CDR3 is CASSHPGERGYEQYF. CDR3 bases: TGTGCCAGCAGCCACCCCGGGGAGCGGGGCTACGAGCAGTACTTC.

This clone was recorded only once. The chain combines TRBV19 with TRBJ2-1; 9 bases map to TRBD2. Germline CDR1 and CDR2: LNHDA and SQIVND (reference sequence). After removal of 5 bases from V and 10 bases from J, the junction contained 6 bases not matched to a gene. The CDR3 has 13 amino acids. The DNA of the CDR3 is TGTGCCAGTAGTCTTGGGACTAGCCGGGAGCAGTTCTTC. Its protein is CASSLGTSREQFF.

V is TRBV2 and J is TRBJ2-7, with D unresolved. Germline lookup yields CDR1 SNHLY and CDR2 FYNNEI. The CDR3 contains 16 residues. V was pared by 6 bases and J by 0 bases, with 18 bases between. CDR3 coding DNA: TGTGCCAGCAGACCTCGACTGCAGTTAAGCTCCTACGAGCAGTACTTC. This encodes CASRPRLQLSSYEQYF. Full variable domain (remainder filled in from reference TRBV2 and TRBJ2-7): EPEVTQTPSHQVTQMGQEVILRCVPISNHLYFYWYRQILGQKVEFLVSFYNNEISEKSEIFDDQFSVERPDGSNFTLKIRSTKLEDSAMYFCASRPRLQLSSYEQYFGPGTRLTVT.

V is TRBV4-3 and J is TRBJ2-5; D uncertain. The CDR3 has 13 residues. Germline lookup yields CDR1 LGHNA and CDR2 YSLEER. V lost 0 bases and J lost 5, with 7 bases in between. The chain's CDR3 is CASSQDMGETQYF. In DNA, the CDR3 is TGCGCCAGCAGCCAAGATATGGGGGAGACCCAGTACTTC.

The chain links TRBV19 to TRBJ1-5, with a tentative D call TRBD1 (6 bases). V lost 10 bases, J lost 2 bases, and 18 bases lay in between. There are 15 residues in the CDR3. In germline, CDR1 is LNHDA, CDR2 SQIVND (reference sequence). The CDR3 spells CATRGGGTGNQPQHF. Written as DNA, the CDR3 is TGTGCCACTCGAGGGGGGGGCACGGGCAATCAGCCCCAGCATTTT.

The rearrangement joins TRBV15 to TRBJ2-1; D remains unclear. Germline-derived CDR1 and CDR2 are LNHNV and YYDKDF (reference sequence). CDR3 length: 14 residues. With 2 bases removed from V and 7 bases from J, the gap between germline ends came to 12 bases. CDR3: CATSRLDLVNEQFF. CDR3 nucleotides: TGTGCCACCAGCAGACTGGATCTAGTAAATGAGCAGTTCTTC.

The V call is TRBV5-1, the J call TRBJ2-5, with D perhaps TRBD2 (6 bases). V was pared by 4 bases and J by 7 bases, with 14 bases between. This CDR3 has 13 residues. The V gene's germline CDR1 is SGHRS and CDR2 YFSETQ. DNA of the CDR3: TGCGCCAGCAGCGAACCAGACGGGGGGACCCAGTACTTC. Translated: CASSEPDGGTQYF.

The CDR3 loop reads CASSIAGGPHNEQFF. The CDR3 coding sequence is TGTGCCAGTAGTATCGCAGGGGGCCCCCACAATGAGCAGTTCTTC. The chain has TRBV19 and TRBJ2-1; TRBD1 matches 8 bases. The V gene end was trimmed by 3 bases and the J gene end by 5 bases; junction bases not matched to a gene: 6. CDR1 and CDR2 from the germline V gene are LNHDA and SQIVND (reference sequence). The CDR3 runs 15 residues.

In DNA, the CDR3 is TGTGCCAGCAGTTTAGCGGTCCTAGCGGGAGGCCAGGCCTACGAGCAGTACTTC. Protein product: CASSLAVLAGGQAYEQYF. The chain uses TRBV27 and TRBJ2-7; 11 bases match TRBD2. There are 18 residues in the CDR3. CDR1 MNHEY and CDR2 SMNVEV come from the germline V gene (reference sequence). The ends lost 2 bases at V and 2 bases at J; junction bases unmatched: 11.

The chain uses TRBV19 and TRBJ2-2; TRBD1 aligns across 10 bases. The CDR3 has 16 amino acids. V shed 5 bases and J 5 bases; nucleotides not matched to a gene: 8. Germline V gene lookup returns CDR1 LNHDA and CDR2 SQIVND (reference sequence). CDR3 DNA sequence: TGTGCCAGTAGTCTCCCGACAGGGGGCATGACCGGGGAGCTGTTTTTT. Its protein product is CASSLPTGGMTGELFF.

The genes are TRBV4-2 and TRBJ1-2; D remains unclear. Germline-derived CDR1 and CDR2 are LGHNA and YNFKEQ. V was clipped by 4 bases and J by 7 bases, with 13 bases between them. The CDR3 sequence is 13 residues long. CDR3 nucleotide sequence: TGTGCCAGCAGCCGTTCGGACTCTGCTGGCTACACCTTC. Amino acids: CASSRSDSAGYTF.

This chain uses TRBV6-5 with TRBJ2-7; a possible D gene is TRBD1 (5 bases). Trimming left V 7 bases short and J 2 bases short, with 12 bases between. Per germline, CDR1 MNHEY and CDR2 SVGAGI. This CDR3 contains 13 residues. The CDR3 nucleotides are TGTGCCAGCACCTCAGACAGAACCTACGAGCAGTACTTC. Protein product: CASTSDRTYEQYF.

The chain combines TRBV5-1 with TRBJ2-5; D may match TRBD1 or TRBD2 (5 bases each). The CDR3 is made up of 14 amino acids. The germline CDR1 and CDR2 sequences are SGHRS and YFSETQ. With 4 bases removed from V and 3 bases from J, the gap between germline ends came to 13 bases. The CDR3 reads CASSQGPIEETQYF. The DNA of the CDR3 is TGCGCCAGCAGCCAGGGACCCATCGAAGAGACCCAGTACTTC.

J is TRBJ2-1 and V is TRBV5-5; D ambiguous. The length of the CDR3 is 12 residues. V was trimmed by 1 base and J by 10 bases, leaving 9 bases between them. CDR1 and CDR2 from the germline V gene are SGHKS and YYEKEE (reference sequence). The CDR3 DNA follows: TGTGCCAGCAGCTTGATCCCCAAAGAGCAGTTCTTC. It yields the protein CASSLIPKEQFF.

This chain links TRBV4-2 with TRBJ1-4; 9 bases align to TRBD1. V lost 1 base, J lost 5 bases, and 17 bases stayed unmatched. The CDR3 is 20 amino acids. CDR1 is LGHNA and CDR2 is YNFKEQ in the germline V gene. Here the CDR3 DNA reads TGTGCCAGCAGCCAAGTCCCCGGGACAGGGATCGAAGTCCCCAATGAAAAACTGTTTTTT. Its translation: CASSQVPGTGIEVPNEKLFF.

This chain joins TRBV19 and TRBJ2-2, with TRBD1 identical over 7 bases. Germline loops: CDR1 LNHDA, CDR2 SQIVND (reference sequence). This CDR3 comprises 15 residues. V was clipped by 9 bases and J by 0 bases; unmatched bases: 7. The CDR3 here is CASRPGTANTGELFF. CDR3 DNA: TGTGCCAGCCGTCCCGGGACAGCGAACACCGGGGAGCTGTTTTTT.

The genes are TRBV18 and TRBJ2-1; tentatively, D is TRBD2 (6 bases). Trimming took 6 bases from V and 7 from J, leaving 16 bases between them. Germline assignment: CDR1 KGHSH and CDR2 LQKENI. The CDR3 extends over 14 amino acids. CDR3 sequence reads: CASSRTGRGNEQFF. In DNA form, the CDR3 reads TGTGCCAGCTCTAGGACCGGGAGAGGGAATGAGCAGTTCTTC.

The chain links TRBV6-1 to TRBJ2-3; maybe TRBD1 (6 bases). The germline gives CDR1 MNHNS, CDR2 SASEGT. The CDR3 extends over 12 amino acids. The V end was cut by 8 bases, the J end by 2 bases, with 8 bases between. Here the CDR3 DNA reads TGTGCCAGCCGGGACACCACAGATACGCAGTATTTT. Translating it yields CASRDTTDTQYF.

This chain joins TRBV9 and TRBJ2-3; 16 bases fit TRBD2. The CDR3 length is 15 residues. The junction had 2 bases not matched to a gene; V was cut back by 4 bases and J by 6 bases. Germline V gene lookup returns CDR1 SGDLS and CDR2 YYNGEE. The CDR3 spells CASSLGLAGGDTQYF. Here the CDR3 DNA reads TGTGCCAGCAGCTTGGGACTAGCGGGAGGGGATACGCAGTATTTT.

The genes are TRBV7-2 and TRBJ2-7; D is undetermined. The CDR3 contains 13 residues. Trimming cost V 1 base and J 6 bases, with 10 bases left between them. Germline CDR1 SGHTA, CDR2 FQGNSA. The DNA for the CDR3 is TGTGCCAGCAGCTTAGTGTACGGACCCGAGCAGTACTTC. Its translation is CASSLVYGPEQYF. Looking up the rest from reference TRBV7-2 and TRBJ2-7 gives the full variable domain: GAGVSQSPSNKVTEKGKDVELRCDPISGHTALYWYRQSLGQGLEFLIYFQGNSAPDKSGLPSDRFSAERTGGSVSTLTIQRTQQEDSAVYLCASSLVYGPEQYFGPGTRLTVT.

This rearrangement joins TRBV4-3 to TRBJ2-5, with 8 bases fitting TRBD1. CDR1 and CDR2 (germline): LGHNA, YSLEER. The CDR3 has 14 residues. V lost 4 bases to trimming and J lost 5 bases; unmatched junction nucleotides: 6. CDR3 residues: CASSRDRGDETQYF. Written as DNA, the CDR3 is TGCGCCAGCAGCCGAGACAGGGGCGATGAGACCCAGTACTTC.

The chain uses TRBV27 and TRBJ1-2; 9 bases are a match to TRBD1. CDR1 is MNHEY and CDR2 is SMNVEV in the germline V gene (reference sequence). The trim removed 6 bases at V and 4 bases at J, leaving 3 bases unmatched. The CDR3 extends over 13 amino acids. CDR3 region: CASRQQGAYGYTF. DNA of the CDR3: TGTGCCAGCAGGCAACAGGGGGCCTATGGCTACACCTTC.

The V and J genes are TRBV18 and TRBJ1-1, with 7 bases aligning to TRBD1. The CDR3 totals 12 residues. The trim removed 6 bases at V and 9 bases at J, leaving 7 bases unmatched. From germline, CDR1 is KGHSH and CDR2 LQKENI. CDR3 sequence reads: CASSPDRDKAFF. CDR3 DNA sequence: TGTGCCAGCTCCCCCGACAGGGACAAAGCTTTCTTT.

The chain has TRBV18 and TRBJ2-7; 10 bases map to TRBD2. The CDR3 runs 16 residues. Germline trimming cut 6 bases from V and 5 bases from J; bases unmatched to any gene: 13. In germline, CDR1 is KGHSH, CDR2 LQKENI. The chain's CDR3 is CASSSLPSGSANEQYF. CDR3 bases: TGTGCCAGCTCCTCACTCCCTAGCGGGAGCGCCAACGAGCAGTACTTC.